This T cell receptor beta chain emerged from a study of shared clonotypes between healthy human individuals. Study-wide results and caveats: The study sampled only blood, and tissue repertoires likely differ. Shared clonotypes across all four donors exceeded non-shared ones in generation probability.

None of the donors, who were healthy HIV-negative adults, had recently had acute infections or vaccinations. Profiling relied on immunoSEQ multiplex PCR, and the TCRdb table lists in-frame clones only, not all of them. Of roughly 2,500,000 clones in the sample, approximately 94% were seen once. V shed 1 base and J shed 5 bases, with 7 bases lying between them. The CDR3 is 13 residues long. In germline, CDR1 is SGHTA, CDR2 FQGTGA. A remark on this clone: As yet, its antigen is unknown. Other DNA sequences of this sample code for an identical CDR3.

This TCR was recovered from a man aged 18 to 30 in good health. Some clones in this sample may be carry-over from other donors' samples. Material: naive CD4+ T cells from PBMCs. Subset reported: CD45RA+ positively selected. The chain employs TRBV7-3 and TRBJ2-3; unclear D gene. The CDR3 protein is CASSLKLGDTQYF. Written as DNA, the CDR3 is TGTGCCAGCAGCTTAAAGCTTGGAGATACGCAGTATTTT.